The subject of this entry is one T cell receptor (beta chain). The antigen remains undetermined. Gene names and germline match the mouse. The CDR3 is cut off 1 residue early in the read; its end comes from the germline J gene. The entry originates in a study of tissue T cells after allogeneic stem cell transplantation. Findings of the study overall: Anatomically similar tissues had similar TCR repertoires within each patient. Blood and spleen captured only part of the tissue TCR repertoire.

Sequencing of TCRbeta CDR3 at survey depth gave sequences and template counts. Measured with immunoSEQ multiplex PCR; TCRdb has only the in-frame clones, and not every one. The repertoire holds 48,000 or so clones, 73% seen once, with 0.7% in the top ten. The germline V gene has CDR1 SNHLY and CDR2 FYNGKV (reference sequence). The ends were cut back, 5 bases at V and 0 bases at J, with 10 bases in the middle. There are 14 residues in the CDR3. This rearrangement joins TRBV3 to TRBJ1-1; possible D gene TRBD1, 5 bases. This clonotype originated in a pool of C57BL/6 mice in good health. The specimen sequenced was sorted cells pooled from one or two spleens. Partial CDR3 DNA: TGTGCCAGCAGCGTTGACAGACCAAACACAGAAGTCTTC. It translates to CASSVDRPNTEVF. The entire CDR3 is CASSVDRPNTEVFF.